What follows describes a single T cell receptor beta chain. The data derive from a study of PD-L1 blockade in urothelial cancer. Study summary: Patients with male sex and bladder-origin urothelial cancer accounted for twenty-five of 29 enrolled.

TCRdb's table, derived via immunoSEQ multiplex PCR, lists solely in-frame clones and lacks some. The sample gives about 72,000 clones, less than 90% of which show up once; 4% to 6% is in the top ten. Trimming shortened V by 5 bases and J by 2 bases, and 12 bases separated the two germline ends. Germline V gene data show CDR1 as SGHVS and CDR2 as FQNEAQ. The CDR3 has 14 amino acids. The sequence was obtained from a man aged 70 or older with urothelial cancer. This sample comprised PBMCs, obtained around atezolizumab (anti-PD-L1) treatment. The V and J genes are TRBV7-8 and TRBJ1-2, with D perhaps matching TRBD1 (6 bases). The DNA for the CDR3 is TGTGCCAGCAGCCCCGATACAGGGAACTATGGCTACACCTTC. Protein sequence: CASSPDTGNYGYTF.